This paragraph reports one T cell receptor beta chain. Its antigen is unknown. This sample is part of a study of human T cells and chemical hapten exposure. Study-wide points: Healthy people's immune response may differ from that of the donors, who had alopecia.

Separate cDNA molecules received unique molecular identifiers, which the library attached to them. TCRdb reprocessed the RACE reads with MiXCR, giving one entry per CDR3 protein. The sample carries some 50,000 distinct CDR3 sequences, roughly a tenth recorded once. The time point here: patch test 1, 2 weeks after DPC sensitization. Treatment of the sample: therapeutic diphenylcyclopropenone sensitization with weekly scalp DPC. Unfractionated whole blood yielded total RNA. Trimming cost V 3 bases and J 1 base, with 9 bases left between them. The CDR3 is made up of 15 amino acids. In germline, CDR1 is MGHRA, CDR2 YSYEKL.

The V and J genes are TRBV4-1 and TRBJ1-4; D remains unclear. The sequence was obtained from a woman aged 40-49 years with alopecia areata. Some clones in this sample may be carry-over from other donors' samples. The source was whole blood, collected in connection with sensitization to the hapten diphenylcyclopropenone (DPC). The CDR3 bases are TGCGCCAGCAGCCATCCGTACAGAACTAATGAAAAACTGTTTTTT. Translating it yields CASSHPYRTNEKLFF.